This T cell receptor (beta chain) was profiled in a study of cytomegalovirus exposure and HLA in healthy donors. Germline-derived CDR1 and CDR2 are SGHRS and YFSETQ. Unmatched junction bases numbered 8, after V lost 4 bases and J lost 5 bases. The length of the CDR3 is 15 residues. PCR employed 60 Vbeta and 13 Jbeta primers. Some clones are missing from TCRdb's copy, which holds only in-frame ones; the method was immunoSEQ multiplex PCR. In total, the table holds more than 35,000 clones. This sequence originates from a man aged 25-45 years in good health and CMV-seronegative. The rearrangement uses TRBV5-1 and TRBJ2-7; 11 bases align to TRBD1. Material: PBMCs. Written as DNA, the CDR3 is TGCGCCAGCAGCCCATCCGGGACAGGGGGAGACGAGCAGTACTTC. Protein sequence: CASSPSGTGGDEQYF.